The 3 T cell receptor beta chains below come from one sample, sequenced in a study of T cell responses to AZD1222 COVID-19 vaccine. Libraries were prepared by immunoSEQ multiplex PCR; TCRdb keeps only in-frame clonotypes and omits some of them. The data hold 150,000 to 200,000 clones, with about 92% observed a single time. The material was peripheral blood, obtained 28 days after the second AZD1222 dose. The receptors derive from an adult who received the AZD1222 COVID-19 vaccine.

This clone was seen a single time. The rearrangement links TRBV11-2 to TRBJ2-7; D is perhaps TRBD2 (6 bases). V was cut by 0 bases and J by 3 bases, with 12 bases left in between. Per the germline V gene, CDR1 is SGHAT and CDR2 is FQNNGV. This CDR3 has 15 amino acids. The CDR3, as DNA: TGTGCCAGCAGCTTAGAAACGGGGGTTGTCTACGAGCAGTACTTC. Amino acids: CASSLETGVVYEQYF.

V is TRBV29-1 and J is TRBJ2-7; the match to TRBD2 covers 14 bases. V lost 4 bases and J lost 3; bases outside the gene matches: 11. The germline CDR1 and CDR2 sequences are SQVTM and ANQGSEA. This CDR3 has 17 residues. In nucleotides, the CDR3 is TGCAGCGTTGCGGAGTCTTGGGGACTAGCGGGAGTCTACGAGCAGTACTTC. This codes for CSVAESWGLAGVYEQYF.

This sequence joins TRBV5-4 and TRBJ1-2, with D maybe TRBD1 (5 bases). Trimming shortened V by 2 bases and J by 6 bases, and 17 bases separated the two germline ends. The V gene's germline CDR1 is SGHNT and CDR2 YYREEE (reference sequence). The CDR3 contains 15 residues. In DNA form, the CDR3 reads TGTGCCAGCAGCTTCCCTAGAGGGGTTGGACATGGCTACACCTTC. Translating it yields CASSFPRGVGHGYTF.